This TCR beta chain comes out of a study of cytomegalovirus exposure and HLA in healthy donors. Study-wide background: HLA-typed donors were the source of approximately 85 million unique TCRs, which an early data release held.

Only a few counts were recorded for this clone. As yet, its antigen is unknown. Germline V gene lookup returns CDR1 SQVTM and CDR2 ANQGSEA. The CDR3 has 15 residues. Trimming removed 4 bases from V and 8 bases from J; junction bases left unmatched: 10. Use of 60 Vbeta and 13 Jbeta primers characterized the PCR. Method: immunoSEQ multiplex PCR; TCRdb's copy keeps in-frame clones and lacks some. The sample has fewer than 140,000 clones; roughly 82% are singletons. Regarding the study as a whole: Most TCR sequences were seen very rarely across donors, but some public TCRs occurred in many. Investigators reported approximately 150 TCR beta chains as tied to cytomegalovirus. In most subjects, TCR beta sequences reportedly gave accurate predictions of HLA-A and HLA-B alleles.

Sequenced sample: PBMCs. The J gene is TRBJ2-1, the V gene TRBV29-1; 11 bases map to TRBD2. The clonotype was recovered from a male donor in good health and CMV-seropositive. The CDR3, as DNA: TGCAGCGTTGGATGGGGGGCTAGCGGGAGGTATGAGCAGTTCTTC. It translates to CSVGWGASGRYEQFF.